The 20 T cell receptor beta chains reported below all come from one sample, sequenced in a study of blood T cell repertoires in COVID-19. The repertoire was sequenced with immunoSEQ multiplex PCR; TCRdb's copy has only in-frame clones and lacks some. The sample records some 150,000 clones, about 86% being singletons. The specimen was peripheral blood. These receptors originate from a woman aged 80 or over with acute or convalescent COVID-19.

The chain has TRBV7-2 and TRBJ1-5; no clear D. Per germline, CDR1 SGHTA and CDR2 FQGNSA. Deletions cut 6 bases from V and 3 bases from J, with 6 bases between. The CDR3 is made up of 12 amino acids. For the CDR3, the DNA is TGTGCCAGCAGTCTTTACAATCAGCCCCAGCATTTT. This encodes CASSLYNQPQHF.

CDR3 region: CASSESLAGGLNEQYF. In DNA, the CDR3 is TGCGCCAGCAGTGAGTCCCTAGCGGGGGGGCTTAACGAGCAGTACTTC. The chain is built from TRBV10-2 and TRBJ2-7; 12 bases are a match to TRBD2. Trimming removed 0 bases from V and 5 bases from J; junction bases left unmatched: 5. Germline-derived CDR1 and CDR2 are WSHSY and SAAADI. CDR3 size: 16 residues.

The rearrangement joins TRBV27 to TRBJ1-2, with a weak D call TRBD1 (6 bases). Germline-derived CDR1 and CDR2 are MNHEY and SMNVEV (reference sequence). Trimming stripped 1 base from V and 2 bases from J, with 17 bases between. There are 17 residues in the CDR3. The DNA of the CDR3 is TGTGCCAGCAGTTTATTCACCCCCGACAGGTTCAACTATGGCTACACCTTC. Its translation: CASSLFTPDRFNYGYTF.

This sequence joins TRBV15 and TRBJ1-2; tentatively, D is TRBD1 (6 bases). Germline V gene lookup returns CDR1 LNHNV and CDR2 YYDKDF (reference sequence). V dropped 1 base and J dropped 6 bases, with 18 bases sitting between them. This CDR3 contains 16 residues. The DNA of the CDR3 is TGTGCCACCAGCAGAGTTTGGGGGCCCTCGTCGGATGGCTACACCTTC. As protein: CATSRVWGPSSDGYTF.

This chain connects TRBV2 to TRBJ2-5; a possible D gene is TRBD1 (5 bases). Between the trimmed V and J ends, which lost 10 bases and 5 bases, there was a span of 14 bases. Per the germline V gene, CDR1 is SNHLY and CDR2 is FYNNEI. The CDR3 length is 12 residues. CDR3 in DNA: TGTGCCAACCAGGGTTTGGCGGAGACCCAGTACTTC. Translation: CANQGLAETQYF.

The chain has TRBV10-3 and TRBJ2-5; a possible D gene is TRBD1 (7 bases). The CDR3 is 13 amino acids. Germline V gene sequence: CDR1 ENHRY, CDR2 SYGVKD. Trimming took off 6 bases at V and 5 bases at J, with 13 bases between the two ends. Here the CDR3 DNA reads TGTGCCATCAGAGGACAGGCGGGGGAGACCCAGTACTTC. Its translation: CAIRGQAGETQYF.

CDR3 region: CASSLGRRNTEAFF. Written as DNA, the CDR3 is TGTGCCAGCAGCCTAGGGAGGAGGAACACTGAAGCTTTCTTT. The V and J genes are TRBV21-1 and TRBJ1-1. TRBV21-1 is designated a pseudogene. The CDR3 consists of 14 residues.

In DNA form, the CDR3 reads TGTGCCAGCAGCCCTGTAGTAAACACTGAAGCTTTCTTT. Translation: CASSPVVNTEAFF. This chain uses TRBV12-3 or TRBV12-4 with TRBJ1-1; D is undetermined. V was trimmed by 6 bases and J by 2 bases, leaving 10 bases between them. This CDR3 has 13 residues.

This chain links TRBV19 with TRBJ1-1, with a tentative D call TRBD1 (5 bases). This CDR3 comprises 12 residues. Trimming removed 6 bases at V and 1 base at J, with 6 bases between. The germline gives CDR1 LNHDA, CDR2 SQIVND (reference sequence). CDR3 bases: TGTGCCAGTAGCAGGGCGAACACTGAAGCTTTCTTT. As protein: CASSRANTEAFF.

The chain carries TRBV9 and TRBJ2-7, with a weak D call TRBD2 (5 bases). V was cut by 0 bases and J by 3 bases, with 10 bases left in between. Germline loops: CDR1 SGDLS, CDR2 YYNGEE. The CDR3 is 14 residues long. The CDR3 loop reads CASSVGERIYEQYF. In DNA form, the CDR3 reads TGTGCCAGCAGCGTAGGGGAGCGGATCTACGAGCAGTACTTC.

J is TRBJ1-6 and V is TRBV2; TRBD1 aligns across 7 bases. V gave up 7 bases and J gave up 7 bases; unmatched junction bases: 10. The length of the CDR3 is 15 residues. Germline V lookup: CDR1 SNHLY, CDR2 FYNNEI. The CDR3 loop is CASKTQQGRNSPLHF. CDR3 bases: TGTGCCAGCAAGACCCAACAGGGGAGAAATTCACCCCTCCACTTT.

This rearrangement joins TRBV7-2 to TRBJ1-2, with TRBD1 identical over 9 bases. The V gene's germline CDR1 is SGHTA and CDR2 FQGNSA. CDR3 length: 15 residues. The V and J ends lost 3 bases and 4 bases, in that order; junction bases with no gene match: 6. This CDR3 is CASSFLQGAGYGYTF. The CDR3 DNA reads as TGTGCCAGCAGCTTTTTACAGGGGGCGGGCTATGGCTACACCTTC.

The count of this clone is one. The chain combines TRBV5-1 with TRBJ1-4; maybe TRBD1 (6 bases). Trimming pared 0 bases from V and 8 bases from J, leaving 14 bases between. CDR1 and CDR2 from the germline V gene are SGHRS and YFSETQ. The CDR3 is 15 residues long. The CDR3 here is CASSLGTGILEKLFF. The CDR3 coding sequence is TGCGCCAGCAGCTTGGGAACAGGGATTTTGGAAAAACTGTTTTTT.

V and J are TRBV13 and TRBJ2-2; 9 bases are shared with TRBD2. The V and J ends lost 7 bases and 4 bases, in that order; junction bases with no gene match: 10. Germline loops: CDR1 PRHDT, CDR2 FYEKMQ (reference sequence). CDR3 size: 16 residues. The CDR3 DNA sequence: TGTGCCAGCACCCCGTTTAGCGGGGGTGGCACCGGGGAGCTGTTTTTT. This gives the protein CASTPFSGGGTGELFF.

CDR3 coding DNA: TGCAGTGCTGGTGGACAGCTTAGCACAGATACGCAGTATTTT. It yields the protein CSAGGQLSTDTQYF. The chain carries TRBV20-1 and TRBJ2-3; a possible D gene is TRBD1 (6 bases). This CDR3 has 14 residues. The germline V and J ends were trimmed by 5 bases and 0 bases, with 12 bases remaining between them. Germline lookup yields CDR1 DFQATT and CDR2 SNEGSKA (reference sequence).

V is TRBV27 and J is TRBJ1-2; D unresolved. V shed 6 bases and J shed 5 bases, with 13 bases lying between them. In germline, CDR1 is MNHEY, CDR2 SMNVEV (reference sequence). This CDR3 has 13 residues. The CDR3 DNA is TGTGCCAGCAGCCCGGGATGGGCTTATGGCTACACCTTC. Residues: CASSPGWAYGYTF.

The genes are TRBV5-1 and TRBJ1-1, with 9 bases lining up with TRBD1. The CDR3 totals 17 residues. Germline CDR1 is SGHRS and CDR2 is YFSETQ. The V segment lost 4 bases and the J segment 4 bases; nucleotides outside the gene matches: 14. The CDR3 bases are TGCGCCAGCAGCGGAGAAACACAGGGGGCGAGGGTCACTGAAGCTTTCTTT. It yields the protein CASSGETQGARVTEAFF.

V gene TRBV11-3 combines with J gene TRBJ1-1; 10 nucleotides align to TRBD1. This CDR3 contains 16 residues. Losses at the gene ends were 6 bases for V and 0 bases for J; bases not matched to a gene: 7. The V gene's germline CDR1 is SGHNT and CDR2 YENEEA. CDR3 residues: CASSQGQGGMNTEAFF. The CDR3 DNA reads as TGTGCCAGCAGTCAAGGACAGGGGGGAATGAACACTGAAGCTTTCTTT.

The V and J genes are TRBV27 and TRBJ1-6; possible D gene TRBD1, 6 bases. The V gene lost 5 bases and the J gene lost 2 bases, with 10 bases spanning the gap. CDR1 is MNHEY and CDR2 is SMNVEV in the germline V gene (reference sequence). The CDR3 contains 15 residues. DNA for the CDR3: TGTGCCAGCAGTCCACAGGGTCCCTATAATTCACCCCTCCACTTT. Encoded protein: CASSPQGPYNSPLHF.

There are a few counts of this clone. V is TRBV3-1 (or the pseudogene TRBV3-2) and J is TRBJ2-3; D gene unclear. Germline CDR1 is LGHDT and CDR2 is YNNKEL (reference sequence). The CDR3 spans 15 residues. V dropped 7 bases and J dropped 1 base, with 15 bases sitting between them. CDR3 sequence: CASKKNPVGTDTQYF. For the CDR3, the DNA is TGTGCCAGCAAAAAAAACCCGGTTGGCACAGATACGCAGTATTTT.